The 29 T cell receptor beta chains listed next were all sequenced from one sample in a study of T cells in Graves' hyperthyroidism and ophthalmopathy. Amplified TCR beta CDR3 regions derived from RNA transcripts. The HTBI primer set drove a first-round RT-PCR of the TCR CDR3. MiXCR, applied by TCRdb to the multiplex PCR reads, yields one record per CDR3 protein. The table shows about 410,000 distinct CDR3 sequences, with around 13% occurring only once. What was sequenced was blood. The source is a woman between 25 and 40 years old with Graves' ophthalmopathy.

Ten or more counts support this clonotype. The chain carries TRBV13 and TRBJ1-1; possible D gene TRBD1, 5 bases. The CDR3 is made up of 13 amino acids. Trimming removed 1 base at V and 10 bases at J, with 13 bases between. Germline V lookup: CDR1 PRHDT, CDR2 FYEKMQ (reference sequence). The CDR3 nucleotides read TGTGCCAGCAGCTTAGATTCTGAGGACATAGCTTTCTTT. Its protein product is CASSLDSEDIAFF.

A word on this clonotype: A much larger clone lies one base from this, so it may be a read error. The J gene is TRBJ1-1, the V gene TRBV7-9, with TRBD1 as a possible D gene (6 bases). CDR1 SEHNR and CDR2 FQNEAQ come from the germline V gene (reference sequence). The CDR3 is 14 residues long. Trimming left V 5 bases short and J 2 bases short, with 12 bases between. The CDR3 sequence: CASSTTGSNTEAFF. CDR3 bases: TGTGCCAGCAGCACTACAGGGTCCAACACTGAAGCTTTCTTT.

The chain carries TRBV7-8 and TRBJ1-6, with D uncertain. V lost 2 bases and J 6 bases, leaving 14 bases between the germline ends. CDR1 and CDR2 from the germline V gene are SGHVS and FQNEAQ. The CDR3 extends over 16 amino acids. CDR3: CASSLTGQVFNSPLHF. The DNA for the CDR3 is TGTGCCAGCAGCTTAACTGGGCAGGTGTTTAATTCACCCCTCCACTTT. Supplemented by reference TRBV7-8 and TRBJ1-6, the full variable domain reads GAGVSQSPRYKVAKRGQDVALRCDPISGHVSLFWYQQALGQGPEFLTYFQNEAQLDKSGLPSDRFFAERPEGSVSTLKIQRTQQEDSAVYLCASSLTGQVFNSPLHFGNGTRLTVT.

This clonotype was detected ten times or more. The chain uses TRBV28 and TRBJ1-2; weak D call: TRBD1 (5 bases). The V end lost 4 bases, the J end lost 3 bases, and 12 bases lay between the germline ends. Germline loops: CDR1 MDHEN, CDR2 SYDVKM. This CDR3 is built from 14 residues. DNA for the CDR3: TGTGCCAGCAGTTCCGGGGCAGGATACTATGGCTACACCTTC. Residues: CASSSGAGYYGYTF.

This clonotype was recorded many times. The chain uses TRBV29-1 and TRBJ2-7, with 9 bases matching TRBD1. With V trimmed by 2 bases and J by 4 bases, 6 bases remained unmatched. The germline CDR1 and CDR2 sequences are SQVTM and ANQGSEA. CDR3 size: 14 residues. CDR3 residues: CSVEINGQGYEQYF. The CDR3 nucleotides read TGCAGCGTTGAAATTAACGGACAGGGGTACGAGCAGTACTTC.

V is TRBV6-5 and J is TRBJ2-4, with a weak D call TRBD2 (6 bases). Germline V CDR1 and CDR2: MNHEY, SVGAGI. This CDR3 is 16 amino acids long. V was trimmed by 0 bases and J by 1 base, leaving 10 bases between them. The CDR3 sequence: CASSYSSGLAKNIQYF. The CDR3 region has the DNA TGTGCCAGCAGTTACTCGTCGGGACTGGCCAAAAACATTCAGTACTTC.

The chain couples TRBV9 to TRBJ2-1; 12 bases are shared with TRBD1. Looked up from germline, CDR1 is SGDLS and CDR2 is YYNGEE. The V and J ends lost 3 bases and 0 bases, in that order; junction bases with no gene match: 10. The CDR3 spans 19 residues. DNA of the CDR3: TGTGCCAGCAGCGAACCGGGACAGGGGGCGCGTAGCTCCTACAATGAGCAGTTCTTC. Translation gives CASSEPGQGARSSYNEQFF.

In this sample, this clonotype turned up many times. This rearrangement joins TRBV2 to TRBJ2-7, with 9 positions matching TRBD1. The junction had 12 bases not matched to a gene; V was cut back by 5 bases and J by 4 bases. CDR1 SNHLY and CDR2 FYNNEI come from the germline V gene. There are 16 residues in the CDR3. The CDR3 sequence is CASSHRPGQGWYEQYF. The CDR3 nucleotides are TGTGCCAGCAGTCACCGTCCGGGACAGGGATGGTACGAGCAGTACTTC.

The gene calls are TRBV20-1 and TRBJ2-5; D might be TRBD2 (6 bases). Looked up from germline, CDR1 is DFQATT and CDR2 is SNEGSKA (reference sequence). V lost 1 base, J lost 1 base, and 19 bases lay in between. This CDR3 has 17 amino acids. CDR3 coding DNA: TGCAGTGCTAGAGTCAATACTCACCGGGACTTCCAAGAGACCCAGTACTTC. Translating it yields CSARVNTHRDFQETQYF.

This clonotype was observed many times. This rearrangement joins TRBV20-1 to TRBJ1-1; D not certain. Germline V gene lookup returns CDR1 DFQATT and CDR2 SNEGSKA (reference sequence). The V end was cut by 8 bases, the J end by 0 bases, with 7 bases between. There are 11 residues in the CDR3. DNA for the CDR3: TGCAGTAGCAGGTTGAACACTGAAGCTTTCTTT. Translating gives CSSRLNTEAFF.

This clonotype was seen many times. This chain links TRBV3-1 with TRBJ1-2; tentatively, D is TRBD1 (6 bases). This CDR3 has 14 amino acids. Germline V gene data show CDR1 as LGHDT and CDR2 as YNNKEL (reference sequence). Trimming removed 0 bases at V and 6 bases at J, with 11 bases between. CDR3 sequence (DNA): TGTGCCAGCAGCCAAGAACAGGGCAGGCATGGCTACACCTTC. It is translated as CASSQEQGRHGYTF.

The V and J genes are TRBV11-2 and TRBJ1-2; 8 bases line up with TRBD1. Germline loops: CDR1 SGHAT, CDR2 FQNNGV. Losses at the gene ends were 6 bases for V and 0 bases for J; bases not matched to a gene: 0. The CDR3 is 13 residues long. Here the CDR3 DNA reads TGTGCCAGCAGGGACAGGGCTAACTATGGCTACACCTTC. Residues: CASRDRANYGYTF.

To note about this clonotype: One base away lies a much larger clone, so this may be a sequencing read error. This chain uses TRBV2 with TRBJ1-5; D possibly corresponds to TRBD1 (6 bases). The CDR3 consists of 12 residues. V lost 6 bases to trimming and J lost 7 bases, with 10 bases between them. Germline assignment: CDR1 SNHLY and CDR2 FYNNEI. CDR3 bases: TGTGCCAGCAGGGACGGGGGCCAGCCCCAGCATTTT. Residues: CASRDGGQPQHF.

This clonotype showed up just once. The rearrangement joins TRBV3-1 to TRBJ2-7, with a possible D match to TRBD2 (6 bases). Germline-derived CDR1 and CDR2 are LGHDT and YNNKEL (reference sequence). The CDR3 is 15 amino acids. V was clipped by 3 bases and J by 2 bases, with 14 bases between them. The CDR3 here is CASSQAGSLPYEQYF. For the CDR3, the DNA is TGTGCCAGCAGCCAGGCGGGGAGCTTGCCCTACGAGCAGTACTTC.

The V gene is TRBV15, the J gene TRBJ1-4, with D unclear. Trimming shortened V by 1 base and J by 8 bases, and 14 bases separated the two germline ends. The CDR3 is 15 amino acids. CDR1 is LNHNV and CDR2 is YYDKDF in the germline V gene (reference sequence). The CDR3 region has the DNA TGTGCCACCAGCAGAGTCAGGCCACGAATCGAAAAACTGTTTTTT. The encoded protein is CATSRVRPRIEKLFF.

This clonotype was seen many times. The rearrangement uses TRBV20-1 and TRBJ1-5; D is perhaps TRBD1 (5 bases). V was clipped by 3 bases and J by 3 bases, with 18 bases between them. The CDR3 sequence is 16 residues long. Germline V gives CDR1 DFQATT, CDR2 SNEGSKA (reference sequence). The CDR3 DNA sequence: TGCAGTGCTAGTTTGAGACAGACTATCCTCAATCAGCCCCAGCATTTT. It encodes CSASLRQTILNQPQHF.

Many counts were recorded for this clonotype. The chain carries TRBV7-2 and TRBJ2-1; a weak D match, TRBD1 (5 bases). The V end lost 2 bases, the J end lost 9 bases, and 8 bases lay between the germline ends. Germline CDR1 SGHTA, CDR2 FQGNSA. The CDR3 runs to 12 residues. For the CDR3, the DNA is TGTGCCAGCAGCTTACCACAGGTTGAGCAGTTCTTC. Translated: CASSLPQVEQFF.

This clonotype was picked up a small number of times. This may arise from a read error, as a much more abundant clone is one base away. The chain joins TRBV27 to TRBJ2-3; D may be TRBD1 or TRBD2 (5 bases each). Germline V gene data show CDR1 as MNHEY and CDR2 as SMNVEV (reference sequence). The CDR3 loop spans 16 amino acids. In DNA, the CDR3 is TGTGCCAGCAGTTTCTTGGGACCGTCTAGCACAGATGCGCAGTATTTT. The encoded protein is CASSFLGPSSTDAQYF.

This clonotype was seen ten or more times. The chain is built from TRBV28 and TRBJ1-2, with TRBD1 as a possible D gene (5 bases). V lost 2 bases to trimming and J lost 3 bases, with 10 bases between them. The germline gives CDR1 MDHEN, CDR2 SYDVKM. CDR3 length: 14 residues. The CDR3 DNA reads TGTGCCAGCAGTTTAGGGTTGGGGGACTATGGCTACACCTTC. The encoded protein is CASSLGLGDYGYTF.

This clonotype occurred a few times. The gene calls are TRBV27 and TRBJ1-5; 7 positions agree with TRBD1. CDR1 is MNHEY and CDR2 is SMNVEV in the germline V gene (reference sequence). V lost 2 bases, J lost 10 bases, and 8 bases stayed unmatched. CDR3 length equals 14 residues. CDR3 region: CASSLPGTAPPQHF. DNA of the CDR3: TGTGCCAGCAGTTTACCAGGGACAGCCCCCCCCCAGCATTTT.

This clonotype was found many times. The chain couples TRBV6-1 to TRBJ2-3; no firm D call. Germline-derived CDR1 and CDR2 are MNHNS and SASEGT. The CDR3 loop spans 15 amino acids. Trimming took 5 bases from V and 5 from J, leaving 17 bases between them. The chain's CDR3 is CASSRSPSPQDTQYF. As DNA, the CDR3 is TGTGCCAGCAGTAGAAGCCCCTCACCCCAAGATACGCAGTATTTT.

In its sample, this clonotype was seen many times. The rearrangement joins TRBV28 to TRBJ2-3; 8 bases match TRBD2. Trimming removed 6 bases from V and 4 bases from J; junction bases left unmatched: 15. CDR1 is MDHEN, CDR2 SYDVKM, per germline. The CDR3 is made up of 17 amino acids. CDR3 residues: CASSLLGGAVSADTQYF. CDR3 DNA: TGTGCCAGCAGCTTACTCGGGGGGGCGGTCTCCGCAGATACGCAGTATTTT.

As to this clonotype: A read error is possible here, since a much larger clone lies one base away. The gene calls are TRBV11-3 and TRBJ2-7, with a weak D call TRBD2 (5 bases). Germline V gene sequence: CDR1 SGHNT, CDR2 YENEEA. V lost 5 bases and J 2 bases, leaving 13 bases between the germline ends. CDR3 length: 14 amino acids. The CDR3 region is CASSQISATYEQYF. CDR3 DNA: TGTGCCAGCAGCCAGATTAGCGCTACCTACGAGCAGTACTTC.

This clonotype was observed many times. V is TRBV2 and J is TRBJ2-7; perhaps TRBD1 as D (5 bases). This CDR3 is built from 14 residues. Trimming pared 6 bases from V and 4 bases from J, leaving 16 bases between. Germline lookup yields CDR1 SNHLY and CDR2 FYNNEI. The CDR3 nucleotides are TGTGCCAGCAGGACAGATAATACAAATTACGAGCAGTACTTC. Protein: CASRTDNTNYEQYF.

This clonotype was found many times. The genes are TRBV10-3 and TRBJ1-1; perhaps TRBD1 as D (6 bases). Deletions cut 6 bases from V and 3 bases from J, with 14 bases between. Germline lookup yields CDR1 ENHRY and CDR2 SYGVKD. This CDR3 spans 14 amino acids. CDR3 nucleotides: TGTGCCATCAGGGAGGGGGTGGCGGACACTGAAGCTTTCTTT. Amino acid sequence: CAIREGVADTEAFF.

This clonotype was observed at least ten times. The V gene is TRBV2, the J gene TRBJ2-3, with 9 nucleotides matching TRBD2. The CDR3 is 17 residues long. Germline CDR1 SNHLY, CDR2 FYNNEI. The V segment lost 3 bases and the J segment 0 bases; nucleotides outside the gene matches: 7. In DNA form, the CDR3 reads TGTGCCAGCAGTGAGAGACTAGCGGAGTTTAGCACAGATACGCAGTATTTT. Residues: CASSERLAEFSTDTQYF.

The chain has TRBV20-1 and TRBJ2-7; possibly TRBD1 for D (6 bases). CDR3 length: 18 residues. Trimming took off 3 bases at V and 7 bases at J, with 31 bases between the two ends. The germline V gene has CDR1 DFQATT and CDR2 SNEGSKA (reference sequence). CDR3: CSASHLESWTEVSREQYF. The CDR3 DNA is TGCAGTGCTAGTCATTTGGAGTCCTGGACAGAAGTCTCGAGGGAGCAGTACTTC.

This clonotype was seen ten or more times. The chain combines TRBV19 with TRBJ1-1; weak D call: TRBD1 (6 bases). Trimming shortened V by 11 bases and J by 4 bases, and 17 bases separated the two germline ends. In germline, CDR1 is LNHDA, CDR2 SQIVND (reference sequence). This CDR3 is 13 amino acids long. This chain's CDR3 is CASSTGWSTEAFF. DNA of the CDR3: TGTGCCTCTTCGACAGGTTGGAGCACTGAAGCTTTCTTT. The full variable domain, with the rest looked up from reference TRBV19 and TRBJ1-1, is DGGITQSPKYLFRKEGQNVTLSCEQNLNHDAMYWYRQDPGQGLRLIYYSQIVNDFQKGDIAEGYSVSREKKESFPLTVTSAQKNPTAFYLCASSTGWSTEAFFGQGTRLTVV.

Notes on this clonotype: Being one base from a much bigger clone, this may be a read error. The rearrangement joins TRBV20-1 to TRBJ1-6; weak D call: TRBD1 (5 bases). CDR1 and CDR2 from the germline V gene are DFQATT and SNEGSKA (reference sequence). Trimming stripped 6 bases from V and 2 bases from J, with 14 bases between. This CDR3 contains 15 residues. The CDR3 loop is CSAPPGGAYNSPLHF. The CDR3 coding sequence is TGCAGTGCGCCCCCCGGGGGGGCCTATAATTCACCCCTCCACTTT.